What follows are 21 T cell receptor beta chains derived from one specimen sequenced in a study of T-cell memory formation after mild COVID-19. TCRdb re-called the 5' RACE reads through MiXCR, storing one row per CDR3 protein. The repertoire holds about 310,000 distinct CDR3 sequences, with more than 15% as singletons. Sequencing was performed on PBMCs or a T cell subset sorted from them (not recorded which). The receptors come from a man aged 18 to 29 who had mild COVID-19 (a few samples of this study predate the infection). Cell type and time point are not known.

This clonotype showed up just a few times. This rearrangement joins TRBV4-3 to TRBJ1-1; D is undetermined. The CDR3 loop spans 14 amino acids. V gave up 0 bases and J gave up 8 bases, with 13 bases separating them. CDR1 LGHNA and CDR2 YSLEER come from the germline V gene. CDR3 DNA: TGCGCCAGCAGCCAAGATCCGGCGAAAACCGAAGCTTTCTTT. It specifies CASSQDPAKTEAFF.

This clonotype was seen at least ten times. The V gene is TRBV12-3 or TRBV12-4, the J gene TRBJ2-1; D unclear. This CDR3 is built from 15 residues. Trimming removed 0 bases at V and 4 bases at J, with 10 bases between. The DNA of the CDR3 is TGTGCCAGCAGTTTAGCGGTTTACTCTTACAATGAGCAGTTCTTC. Residues: CASSLAVYSYNEQFF.

This clonotype showed up many times. This chain uses TRBV4-3 with TRBJ2-7, with D hard to call. CDR1 LGHNA and CDR2 YSLEER come from the germline V gene. Trimming took 5 bases from V and 3 from J, leaving 17 bases between them. The CDR3 is made up of 15 amino acids. The CDR3 DNA reads as TGCGCCAGCAGCAAAAGTCCCGGTAAATTCTACGAGCAGTACTTC. Its translation is CASSKSPGKFYEQYF.

The rearrangement links TRBV4-1 to TRBJ1-1, with D possibly matching TRBD1 (5 bases). The V gene's germline CDR1 is MGHRA and CDR2 YSYEKL. Trimming took 1 base from V and 8 from J, leaving 17 bases between them. The CDR3 has 15 amino acids. This CDR3 reads CASSQGGGGTREAFF. For the CDR3, the DNA is TGCGCCAGCAGCCAAGGGGGCGGAGGGACTAGGGAAGCTTTCTTT.

This clonotype has ten or more counts. This sequence joins TRBV20-1 and TRBJ2-7; a weak D match, TRBD1 (6 bases). V was trimmed by 5 bases and J by 2 bases, leaving 13 bases between them. CDR3 length equals 13 residues. Germline CDR1 reads DFQATT; CDR2 reads SNEGSKA (reference sequence). CDR3 bases: TGCAGTGCTGGGGGACACAAGGCCTACGAGCAGTACTTC. Translation gives CSAGGHKAYEQYF.

This clonotype was counted a few times. The chain employs TRBV9 and TRBJ1-6; no definite D call. The V end was cut by 4 bases, the J end by 8 bases, with 7 bases between. Germline V gene lookup returns CDR1 SGDLS and CDR2 YYNGEE. The CDR3 has 12 residues. Here the CDR3 DNA reads TGTGCCAGCAGCCCCATGGATTCACCCCTCCACTTT. It translates to CASSPMDSPLHF.

This chain joins TRBV4-3 and TRBJ2-1, with 10 bases aligning to TRBD2. Germline CDR1 and CDR2: LGHNA and YSLEER. Trimming cost V 3 bases and J 9 bases; bases outside gene matches: 8. This CDR3 comprises 15 residues. In DNA form, the CDR3 reads TGCGCCAGCAGCCACAGCGGGGGGGCCGGGGCTGAGCAGTTCTTC. It specifies CASSHSGGAGAEQFF.

This clonotype was counted only a few times. The rearrangement links TRBV6-5 to TRBJ2-3, with 9 bases lining up with TRBD1. The V segment lost 4 bases and the J segment 6 bases; nucleotides outside the gene matches: 5. The CDR3 contains 14 residues. Germline V gene sequence: CDR1 MNHEY, CDR2 SVGAGI. The CDR3 DNA follows: TGTGCCAGCAGTTGGGGACAGGGAGGGGATACGCAGTATTTT. Its translation: CASSWGQGGDTQYF.

This clonotype occurred a few times. The J gene is TRBJ2-5, the V gene TRBV29-1; D not certain. Trimming stripped 1 base from V and 4 bases from J, with 10 bases between. Germline loops: CDR1 SQVTM, CDR2 ANQGSEA. This CDR3 is 13 amino acids long. In DNA form, the CDR3 reads TGCAGCGTTGAAGTTCAGACGGGAGAGACCCAGTACTTC. Amino acids: CSVEVQTGETQYF.

A few counts support this clonotype. The chain uses TRBV5-1 and TRBJ2-1, with 9 bases lining up with TRBD2. The CDR3 is 13 amino acids. Trimming cost V 6 bases and J 5 bases; bases outside gene matches: 3. Germline V lookup: CDR1 SGHRS, CDR2 YFSETQ. This CDR3 is CASMAGGHNEQFF. CDR3 bases: TGCGCCAGCATGGCGGGGGGGCACAATGAGCAGTTCTTC.

The sample holds a few counts of this clonotype. The J gene is TRBJ2-3, the V gene TRBV6-2 or TRBV6-3, with TRBD1 matching 7 bases. The germline CDR1 and CDR2 sequences are MNHEY and SVGEGT. This CDR3 region has 15 residues. J lost 1 base, V lost 4 bases, and 5 bases had no gene match. The CDR3 coding sequence is TGTGCCAGCAGTTCAAGACAGGGTCGCACAGATACGCAGTATTTT. Amino acid sequence: CASSSRQGRTDTQYF.

The chain links TRBV6-5 to TRBJ1-1; 7 nucleotides match TRBD1. The CDR3 covers 14 residues. V was pared by 6 bases and J by 5 bases, with 9 bases of the junction left unmatched. Germline-derived CDR1 and CDR2 are MNHEY and SVGAGI. The CDR3 is CASSPRDRRTEAFF. CDR3 nucleotide sequence: TGTGCCAGCAGCCCTAGGGACAGACGGACTGAAGCTTTCTTT.

This clonotype was detected ten times or more. CDR3 DNA: TGCGCCAGCAGCCAAGGGCCCGCAGGGGGAGACAAAAACATTCAGTACTTC. This sequence encodes CASSQGPAGGDKNIQYF. The gene calls are TRBV4-1 and TRBJ2-4; 7 bases are a match to TRBD1. The CDR3 loop spans 17 amino acids. The J segment lost 3 bases and the V segment lost 1 base, leaving 9 bases of the junction unmatched. Germline lookup yields CDR1 MGHRA and CDR2 YSYEKL.

In its sample, this clonotype was seen a few times. The chain is built from TRBV12-3 or TRBV12-4 and TRBJ2-3; 8 bases agree with TRBD2. This CDR3 spans 16 amino acids. Germline trimming cut 3 bases from V and 1 base from J; bases unmatched to any gene: 6. The CDR3, as DNA: TGTGCCAGCAGTTTGTACGGCGGGGGGCGCACAGATACGCAGTATTTT. As protein: CASSLYGGGRTDTQYF.

This clonotype was seen a handful of times. The J gene is TRBJ1-6, the V gene TRBV7-3; maybe TRBD1 (6 bases). The CDR3 has 18 residues. Germline CDR1 SGHTA, CDR2 FQGTGA. Trimming left V 0 bases short and J 7 bases short, with 19 bases between. CDR3 DNA sequence: TGTGCCAGCAGCTTAACCGGGACAACGGATGGGGAAAATTCACCCCTCCACTTT. It encodes CASSLTGTTDGENSPLHF.

There are a few counts of this clonotype. The chain joins TRBV20-1 to TRBJ2-5; D possibly corresponds to TRBD2 (5 bases). This CDR3 comprises 14 residues. With 3 bases removed from V and 4 bases from J, the gap between germline ends came to 15 bases. CDR1 is DFQATT and CDR2 is SNEGSKA in the germline V gene (reference sequence). CDR3 region: CSARPPSAGETQYF. CDR3 coding DNA: TGCAGTGCTAGGCCACCGAGCGCGGGAGAGACCCAGTACTTC.

This clonotype showed up many times. This chain links TRBV20-1 with TRBJ1-1; 7 bases are shared with TRBD1. The CDR3 contains 14 residues. The germline V gene has CDR1 DFQATT and CDR2 SNEGSKA (reference sequence). With V trimmed by 2 bases and J by 5 bases, 8 bases remained unmatched. As DNA, the CDR3 is TGCAGTGCTAGATCTCAGGGGGACCGAACTGAAGCTTTCTTT. It is translated as CSARSQGDRTEAFF.

The rearrangement joins TRBV5-1 to TRBJ2-3, with D unclear. V was cut by 0 bases and J by 2 bases, with 7 bases left in between. This CDR3 comprises 14 residues. The germline V gene encodes CDR1 SGHRS and CDR2 YFSETQ. CDR3 sequence reads: CASSLGATTDTQYF. The CDR3, as DNA: TGCGCCAGCAGCTTGGGGGCTACCACAGATACGCAGTATTTT.

The table lists this clonotype with a few counts. V is TRBV7-3 and J is TRBJ2-3, with D possibly matching TRBD1 (5 bases). The CDR3 is made up of 16 amino acids. Germline V gives CDR1 SGHTA, CDR2 FQGTGA. Deletions cut 2 bases from V and 2 bases from J, with 14 bases between. The CDR3 loop is CASSLGVKGYTDTQYF. In DNA form, the CDR3 reads TGTGCCAGCAGCTTAGGGGTGAAGGGGTACACAGATACGCAGTATTTT.

Only a few counts were recorded for this clonotype. J is TRBJ2-3 and V is TRBV29-1; 12 bases fit TRBD2. Germline CDR1 is SQVTM and CDR2 is ANQGSEA. The length of the CDR3 is 15 residues. V gave up 6 bases and J gave up 7 bases; unmatched junction bases: 11. The CDR3 spells CSVATSGGPGNTQYF. CDR3 sequence (DNA): TGCAGCGTGGCAACTAGCGGGGGGCCAGGGAATACGCAGTATTTT.

This clonotype is a singleton in its sample. The chain uses TRBV6-1 and TRBJ2-3; tentatively, D is TRBD1 (5 bases). The CDR3 has 15 residues. Between the trimmed V and J ends, which lost 7 bases and 6 bases, there was a span of 20 bases. From germline, CDR1 is MNHNS and CDR2 SASEGT. CDR3 in DNA: TGTGCCAGCACTAGATGGGGTCCAGGGTCGGATACGCAGTATTTT. This translates into CASTRWGPGSDTQYF.